This TCR beta chain was identified in a study of post-analysis software for immune sequencing data. About the research overall: Multiple sclerosis in the patients followed relapsing-remitting, secondary progressive and progressive-relapsing courses.

Unique molecular identifiers were built into the TCR beta cDNA libraries. Hundreds of thousands of cDNA molecules came from around 1 to 10 million T cells. Each CDR3 protein is one row after TCRdb ran MiXCR on the PCR reads. Of about 540,000 distinct CDR3 sequences in the sample, approximately 31% are singletons; the top ten hold 5% to 6%. V was cut by 2 bases and J by 2 bases, with 10 bases left in between. The CDR3 totals 15 residues. CDR1 and CDR2 from the germline V gene are SNHLY and FYNNEI. Overall study results and limits: By F measure, samples from a shared preparation batch strongly co-clustered. Comparison with controls showed significantly lower normalized Chao1 diversity in multiple sclerosis patients. Roughly 5 TRBV segments, including TRBV5-6, TRBV5-1 and TRBV20-1, were more frequent in patients than controls.

This clonotype showed up just a few times. Its antigen is as yet unknown. The sequence was collected from a girl between 2 and 17 years old with multiple sclerosis. The chain is built from TRBV2 and TRBJ2-1, with a possible D match to TRBD1 (5 bases). What was sequenced was blood. The DNA of the CDR3 is TGTGCCAGCAGTGAAAAGTCCAGGGCCTACAATGAGCAGTTCTTC. This encodes CASSEKSRAYNEQFF.